This entry lists 14 T cell receptor beta chains sequenced from one sample in a study of beta chain features in type 1 diabetes. Notes on the study in general: Among all four CD4+ subsets, Type 1 diabetes patients had TCRB CDR3s that were moderately but significantly shorter.

Their antigens are not known. Reverse transcription of all isolated RNA meant that expressed TCRB transcripts were sequenced. The table came from immunoSEQ multiplex PCR; TCRdb's copy has only in-frame clones and leaves some out. The sample yields about 260,000 clones, around 24% seen once. The sample was naive CD4+ T cells from blood. These receptors originate from a woman aged 30 to 39 with type 1 diabetes.

The J gene is TRBJ2-1, the V gene TRBV10-3, with 13 bases identical to TRBD2. Germline V gives CDR1 ENHRY, CDR2 SYGVKD. CDR3 length: 16 amino acids. Losses at the gene ends were 3 bases for V and 7 bases for J; bases not matched to a gene: 6. CDR3 amino acids: CAISDLGTSGNNEQFF. The CDR3 DNA follows: TGTGCCATCAGTGACTTGGGGACTAGCGGGAATAATGAGCAGTTCTTC.

As to this clone: This sample includes further DNA sequences coding for the same CDR3. CDR3 nucleotides: TGCGCCAGCAGCACCGGACAGGGATCGTACGAGCAGTACTTC. It yields the protein CASSTGQGSYEQYF. The J gene is TRBJ2-7, the V gene TRBV5-1, with TRBD1 matching over 8 bases. The CDR3 runs to 14 residues. The ends lost 4 bases at V and 4 bases at J; junction bases unmatched: 7. CDR1 is SGHRS and CDR2 is YFSETQ in the germline V gene.

This clone was seen a handful of times. The chain combines TRBV28 with TRBJ2-1, with 10 bases fitting TRBD2. V gave up 5 bases and J gave up 8 bases; unmatched junction bases: 9. The CDR3 spans 15 residues. Per germline, CDR1 MDHEN and CDR2 SYDVKM. The CDR3 here is CASSLPGLASYEQFF. The CDR3 nucleotides read TGTGCCAGCAGTCTCCCGGGACTAGCGTCCTATGAGCAGTTCTTC.

The chain combines TRBV19 with TRBJ2-4; a weak D match, TRBD1 (6 bases). V lost 5 bases and J 3 bases, leaving 14 bases between the germline ends. The CDR3 totals 15 residues. Germline V gene data show CDR1 as LNHDA and CDR2 as SQIVND (reference sequence). The CDR3 loop reads CASSEQGWDKNIQYF. In nucleotides, the CDR3 is TGTGCCAGTAGTGAACAGGGATGGGACAAAAACATTCAGTACTTC. Variable domain in full (rest from reference TRBV19 and TRBJ2-4): DGGITQSPKYLFRKEGQNVTLSCEQNLNHDAMYWYRQDPGQGLRLIYYSQIVNDFQKGDIAEGYSVSREKKESFPLTVTSAQKNPTAFYLCASSEQGWDKNIQYFGAGTRLSVL.

This chain connects TRBV4-1 to TRBJ1-1; the D gene is possibly TRBD1 (5 bases). The CDR3 is 15 amino acids. Trimming took off 4 bases at V and 0 bases at J, with 12 bases between the two ends. In germline, CDR1 is MGHRA, CDR2 YSYEKL. This chain's CDR3 is CASSPLGEMNTEAFF. The CDR3 nucleotides read TGCGCCAGCAGCCCGTTAGGGGAAATGAACACTGAAGCTTTCTTT.

V is TRBV4-1 and J is TRBJ1-1, with 8 bases that match TRBD1. Per germline, CDR1 MGHRA and CDR2 YSYEKL. V was pared by 1 base and J by 0 bases, with 1 base of the junction left unmatched. CDR3 length equals 15 residues. This CDR3 reads CASSQGQGMNTEAFF. CDR3 DNA: TGCGCCAGCAGCCAAGGACAGGGGATGAACACTGAAGCTTTCTTT.

This clone showed up just a few times. The chain couples TRBV4-1 to TRBJ2-1; 8 bases line up with TRBD1. The CDR3 loop spans 17 amino acids. CDR1 MGHRA and CDR2 YSYEKL come from the germline V gene. Trimming took 0 bases from V and 5 from J; bases not matched to a gene: 9. CDR3 amino acids: CASSQDFDRGENNEQFF. The CDR3 DNA reads as TGCGCCAGCAGCCAAGACTTCGACAGGGGAGAAAACAATGAGCAGTTCTTC.

Only a few counts were recorded for this clone. The rearrangement links TRBV28 to TRBJ2-5, with 7 bases aligning to TRBD1. The CDR3 spans 14 residues. Germline V gene sequence: CDR1 MDHEN, CDR2 SYDVKM. Germline trimming cut 3 bases from V and 4 bases from J; bases unmatched to any gene: 5. The CDR3 nucleotides read TGTGCCAGCAGTTTGAGGGGGCTGGTAGAGACCCAGTACTTC. Amino acids: CASSLRGLVETQYF.

This clone was observed a few times. The rearrangement joins TRBV19 to TRBJ1-1; D not certain. V was trimmed by 5 bases and J by 8 bases, leaving 21 bases between them. Germline loops: CDR1 LNHDA, CDR2 SQIVND (reference sequence). The CDR3 length is 15 residues. Here the CDR3 reads CASSDRAGVDKEAFF. CDR3 DNA sequence: TGTGCCAGTAGTGACCGAGCCGGGGTAGACAAAGAAGCTTTCTTT.

V gene TRBV29-1 combines with J gene TRBJ2-5, with TRBD2 identical over 13 bases. The CDR3 has 13 amino acids. After removal of 8 bases from V and 3 bases from J, the junction contained 3 bases not matched to a gene. In germline, CDR1 is SQVTM, CDR2 ANQGSEA. The CDR3 sequence is CSLGLAGEETQYF. CDR3 nucleotides: TGCAGCCTCGGACTAGCGGGGGAAGAGACCCAGTACTTC.

V and J are TRBV5-4 and TRBJ2-7, with 13 bases that match TRBD2. This CDR3 contains 16 residues. V was clipped by 4 bases and J by 3 bases; unmatched bases: 7. The germline gives CDR1 SGHNT, CDR2 YYREEE (reference sequence). The CDR3, as DNA: TGTGCCAGCAGCCCGGGACTAGCGGGATCCCTCTACGAGCAGTACTTC. This codes for CASSPGLAGSLYEQYF.

V is TRBV10-3 and J is TRBJ2-5, with TRBD1 matching over 7 bases. The V gene's germline CDR1 is ENHRY and CDR2 SYGVKD. J gave up 5 bases and V 3 bases, and 0 bases lay outside the gene matches. The CDR3 loop spans 12 amino acids. The CDR3 loop reads CAISDRGETQYF. The CDR3 nucleotides are TGTGCCATCAGTGACAGGGGGGAGACCCAGTACTTC.

The rearrangement joins TRBV29-1 to TRBJ1-1; D is perhaps TRBD1 (6 bases). Germline CDR1 is SQVTM and CDR2 is ANQGSEA. The V end lost 6 bases, the J end lost 11 bases, and 19 bases lay between the germline ends. This CDR3 contains 12 residues. The CDR3 DNA reads as TGCAGCGTACCCGGGACACTCCTTGATGCTTTCTTT. Amino acids: CSVPGTLLDAFF. Looking up the rest from reference TRBV29-1 and TRBJ1-1 gives the full variable domain: SAVISQKPSRDICQRGTSLTIQCQVDSQVTMMFWYRQQPGQSLTLIATANQGSEATYESGFVIDKFPISRPNLTFSTLTVSNMSPEDSSIYLCSVPGTLLDAFFGQGTRLTVV.

This sequence joins TRBV11-2 and TRBJ1-2; no reliable D call. V was shortened by 0 bases and J by 8 bases, with 10 bases between the two germline ends. The CDR3 sequence is 13 residues long. Germline V gene lookup returns CDR1 SGHAT and CDR2 FQNNGV. The CDR3 nucleotides read TGTGCCAGCAGCTTAGAAGTTAGCGGGGGCTACACCTTC. This translates into CASSLEVSGGYTF.